These T cell receptor beta chains were read from a single sample in a study of T-cell memory formation after mild COVID-19. TCRdb re-called the 5' RACE reads through MiXCR, storing one row per CDR3 protein. This table holds approximately 300,000 distinct CDR3 sequences, just under 20% found once. The specimen sequenced was PBMCs or a T cell subset sorted from them (not recorded which). The receptors stem from a young man who had mild COVID-19 (a few samples of this study predate the infection). Cell type and time point are not known. Each CDR3 is given with its conserved first and last residue. The D gene is left open where the match is weak. For some rows the clone size is stated as once, few or many, or as a class when expanded; others skip it.

>NA|NA|TRBV5-1|TRBJ2-3
CASMRTASTDTQYF
TGCGCCAGCATGCGCACCGCTAGCACAGATACGCAGTATTTT
>NA|NA|TRBV7-9|TRBJ2-2
CARAQRTGELFF
TGTGCCAGAGCGCAGCGCACCGGGGAGCTGTTTTTT
>NA|few|TRBV28|TRBJ2-2
CASILANRASPTGELFF
TGTGCCAGCATCCTAGCGAACAGGGCATCTCCCACCGGGGAGCTGTTTTTT
>NA|few|TRBV29-1|TRBJ1-1
CSVGRRNTEAFF
TGCAGCGTTGGACGGCGGAACACTGAAGCTTTCTTT
>TRBD2|NA|TRBV29-1|TRBJ2-7
CSVEAAGDSYEQYF
TGCAGCGTTGAAGCGGCGGGGGACTCCTACGAGCAGTACTTC
>NA|few|TRBV4-3|TRBJ1-2
CASSQEEGSGGYTF
TGCGCCAGCAGCCAAGAGGAGGGGTCGGGGGGCTACACCTTC
>NA|NA|TRBV5-1|TRBJ2-2
CASSFEQGTGELFF
TGCGCCAGCAGCTTCGAACAGGGAACCGGGGAGCTGTTTTTT
>TRBD2|NA|TRBV7-2|TRBJ2-1
CASSQTASGGGNEQFF
TGTGCCAGCAGCCAGACCGCTAGCGGGGGGGGCAATGAGCAGTTCTTC
>NA|NA|TRBV24-1|TRBJ2-3
CATSDSLAQATQYF
TGTGCCACCAGTGATTCACTGGCCCAGGCTACGCAGTATTTT
>NA|NA|TRBV12-3/TRBV12-4|TRBJ1-3
CASSIRDGGNTIYF
TGTGCCAGCAGTATCCGGGACGGTGGAAACACCATATATTTT
>NA|few|TRBV7-2|TRBJ2-1
CAARLGSYNEQFF
TGTGCCGCCCGGCTCGGCTCCTACAATGAGCAGTTCTTC
>NA|NA|TRBV10-3|TRBJ2-6
CAISISGAGANVLTF
TGTGCCATCAGTATATCGGGCGCTGGGGCCAACGTCCTGACTTTC
>NA|NA|TRBV7-9|TRBJ1-5
CASSLESAYQPQHF
TGTGCCAGCAGCTTAGAATCAGCATATCAGCCCCAGCATTTT
>NA|few|TRBV4-1|TRBJ2-7
CASSQEHEVPGWEQYF
TGCGCCAGCAGCCAAGAGCATGAGGTTCCAGGGTGGGAGCAGTACTTC
>NA|few|TRBV29-1|TRBJ1-1
CSVDSRNTEAFF
TGCAGCGTTGACTCCAGGAACACTGAAGCTTTCTTT
>NA|few|TRBV4-1|TRBJ2-4
CASSPPGNRGRGDIQYF
TGCGCCAGCAGCCCTCCTGGGAATCGGGGAAGGGGGGACATTCAGTACTTC
>NA|few|TRBV7-2|TRBJ1-2
CASSLGTAYGYTF
TGTGCCAGCAGCTTAGGGACGGCCTATGGCTACACCTTC
>TRBD1|few|TRBV10-3|TRBJ1-1
CAISAGQGLPSF
TGTGCCATCAGCGCGGGACAGGGTCTACCTTCCTTT
>NA|few|TRBV7-3|TRBJ1-1
CASSFGADREAFF
TGTGCCAGCAGCTTCGGGGCCGACAGGGAAGCTTTCTTT
>NA|few|TRBV12-3/TRBV12-4|TRBJ1-1
CASSLAERVMDTEAFF
TGTGCCAGCAGTTTAGCCGAAAGGGTGATGGACACTGAAGCTTTCTTT
>NA|few|TRBV7-8|TRBJ1-6
CASSQNQGRGLNSPLHF
TGTGCCAGCAGCCAAAATCAGGGGAGAGGTCTGAATTCACCCCTCCACTTT
>TRBD1|NA|TRBV5-1|TRBJ1-1
CASSLFGQGAEAFF
TGCGCCAGCAGCTTGTTCGGACAGGGTGCTGAAGCTTTCTTT
>NA|NA|TRBV27|TRBJ1-4
CASSSLGLEKLFF
TGTGCCAGCAGTTCCCTAGGGTTGGAAAAACTGTTTTTT
>NA|few|TRBV6-5|TRBJ1-1
CASSYSTARPRDLNTEAFF
TGTGCCAGCAGTTACTCGACTGCCAGGCCCAGAGATTTGAACACTGAAGCTTTCTTT
>NA|few|TRBV5-1|TRBJ2-2
CASSLQSSLTGELFF
TGCGCCAGCAGCTTGCAATCGTCCCTTACCGGGGAGCTGTTTTTT
>NA|NA|TRBV10-3|TRBJ2-1
CAISEPSSYNEQFF
TGTGCCATCAGTGAACCCAGCTCCTACAATGAGCAGTTCTTC
>NA|NA|TRBV3-1|TRBJ2-6
CASSQDWGQSRANVLTF
TGTGCCAGCAGCCAAGATTGGGGCCAGAGCCGGGCCAACGTCCTGACTTTC
>TRBD1|NA|TRBV12-3/TRBV12-4|TRBJ1-4
CASTGDRGEKLFF
TGTGCCAGCACAGGGGACAGGGGCGAAAAACTGTTTTTT
>NA|many|TRBV10-3|TRBJ2-2
CAITQGSGELFF
TGTGCCATCACACAGGGCAGCGGGGAGCTGTTTTTT
>TRBD2|NA|TRBV7-8|TRBJ2-2
CASSLEPGGLIGELFF
TGTGCCAGCAGCTTAGAACCGGGGGGGCTTATCGGGGAGCTGTTTTTT